Each of the 21 T cell receptor beta chains below was sequenced from the same sample in a study of early T cells in non-severe SARS-CoV-2 infection. One entry per CDR3 protein, called by TCRdb with MiXCR from the 5' RACE reads. This sample yields about 100,000 distinct CDR3 sequences, of which around 14% are seen a single time; about 5.7% belongs to the top ten. Specimen: whole blood. These receptors were collected from an adult who was a healthcare worker with PCR-confirmed SARS-CoV-2 infection or an uninfected control (not recorded which).

This clonotype occurred a few times. The chain uses TRBV6-1 and TRBJ2-7, with D unresolved. V dropped 5 bases and J dropped 3 bases, with 11 bases sitting between them. Per the germline V gene, CDR1 is MNHNS and CDR2 is SASEGT. The CDR3 runs to 13 residues. The DNA for the CDR3 is TGTGCCAGCAGTAAGAACAGCCTCTACGAGCAGTACTTC. Its protein product is CASSKNSLYEQYF.

The chain couples TRBV6-2 or TRBV6-3 to TRBJ2-1; D is unresolved. The CDR3 spans 11 residues. V lost 7 bases, J lost 7 bases, and 8 bases lay in between. CDR1 is MNHEY and CDR2 is SVGEGT in the germline V gene. This CDR3 reads CASTHGNEQFF. CDR3 coding DNA: TGTGCCAGCACTCATGGGAATGAGCAGTTCTTC.

This clonotype was recorded many times. This sequence joins TRBV7-2 and TRBJ2-1, with D tentatively TRBD1 (5 bases). Germline values: CDR1 SGHTA, CDR2 FQGNSA. Deletions cut 1 base from V and 3 bases from J, with 13 bases between. The CDR3 loop spans 16 amino acids. Written as DNA, the CDR3 is TGTGCCAGCAGCTTAGTAGGTACAGGTAGCTACAATGAGCAGTTCTTC. Translated, it gives CASSLVGTGSYNEQFF.

This clonotype was recorded a few times. CDR3 sequence reads: CSAILEWLTASNEQFF. CDR3 in DNA: TGCAGTGCGATATTGGAATGGCTGACGGCCAGTAATGAGCAGTTCTTC. The chain is built from TRBV20-1 and TRBJ2-1; D remains ambiguous. Looked up from germline, CDR1 is DFQATT and CDR2 is SNEGSKA (reference sequence). V was clipped by 6 bases and J by 7 bases, with 25 bases between them. The CDR3 totals 16 residues.

This clonotype was counted many times. CDR3 region: CASSSREQETQYF. The CDR3 DNA follows: TGTGCCAGCAGTTCAAGGGAACAAGAGACCCAGTACTTC. This sequence joins TRBV28 and TRBJ2-5; no clear D. Germline-derived CDR1 and CDR2 are MDHEN and SYDVKM. Trimming took off 4 bases at V and 2 bases at J, with 8 bases between the two ends. The length of the CDR3 is 13 residues.

This clonotype has only a few counts. The gene calls are TRBV7-7 and TRBJ2-2, with a weak D call TRBD2 (5 bases). The CDR3 runs 14 residues. Germline V CDR1 and CDR2: SSHAT, FNYEAQ (reference sequence). V was cut by 1 base and J by 6 bases, with 9 bases left in between. The CDR3 protein is CASSLGGESGELFF. The DNA for the CDR3 is TGTGCCAGCAGCTTAGGGGGAGAATCCGGGGAGCTGTTTTTT.

The V gene is TRBV2, the J gene TRBJ1-1; D ambiguous. The CDR3 has 13 residues. The germline V and J ends were trimmed by 9 bases and 5 bases, with 16 bases remaining between them. Germline CDR1 reads SNHLY; CDR2 reads FYNNEI. The CDR3 bases are TGTGCCAGTCACGGGAACGTAGGGACTGAAGCTTTCTTT. It is translated as CASHGNVGTEAFF. Full variable domain (remainder filled in from reference TRBV2 and TRBJ1-1): EPEVTQTPSHQVTQMGQEVILRCVPISNHLYFYWYRQILGQKVEFLVSFYNNEISEKSEIFDDQFSVERPDGSNFTLKIRSTKLEDSAMYFCASHGNVGTEAFFGQGTRLTVV.

This clonotype was detected only a few times. V gene TRBV28 combines with J gene TRBJ1-3, with 7 positions matching TRBD1. The CDR3 loop spans 18 amino acids. Germline CDR1 is MDHEN and CDR2 is SYDVKM. V dropped 1 base and J dropped 4; count of bases not matched to a gene: 13. CDR3 sequence reads: CASSLLLAGTVGGNTIYF. Written as DNA, the CDR3 is TGTGCCAGCAGTTTATTATTGGCTGGGACAGTAGGAGGAAACACCATATATTTT.

The chain combines TRBV19 with TRBJ2-2; D uncertain. This CDR3 has 10 amino acids. With 8 bases removed from V and 7 bases from J, the gap between germline ends came to 5 bases. Germline CDR1 reads LNHDA; CDR2 reads SQIVND (reference sequence). The CDR3 region is CASLGGELFF. Here the CDR3 DNA reads TGTGCCAGTCTGGGCGGGGAGCTGTTTTTT.

This chain joins TRBV4-1 and TRBJ2-1, with 7 bases fitting TRBD2. There are 15 residues in the CDR3. In germline, CDR1 is MGHRA, CDR2 YSYEKL. V was pared by 4 bases and J by 8 bases, with 11 bases of the junction left unmatched. The chain's CDR3 is CASSLLMGGPYEQFF. For the CDR3, the DNA is TGCGCCAGCAGCCTCCTGATGGGAGGGCCATATGAGCAGTTCTTC.

This clonotype was observed at least ten times. The chain combines TRBV7-2 with TRBJ2-1; 12 nucleotides align to TRBD2. J gave up 8 bases and V 4 bases, and 24 bases lay outside the gene matches. Germline V CDR1 and CDR2: SGHTA, FQGNSA. The CDR3 runs 21 residues. The chain's CDR3 is CASSSHFKLAGGAVPPDEQFF. The CDR3 region has the DNA TGTGCCAGCAGCTCCCACTTTAAGCTAGCGGGAGGGGCCGTCCCGCCGGATGAGCAGTTCTTC.

This clonotype was detected many times. This chain joins TRBV19 and TRBJ2-1; D is undetermined. V lost 4 bases and J lost 4, with 8 bases in between. This CDR3 contains 13 residues. Looked up from germline, CDR1 is LNHDA and CDR2 is SQIVND (reference sequence). The DNA of the CDR3 is TGTGCCAGTAGTACCTATATTTACAATGAGCAGTTCTTC. Translating gives CASSTYIYNEQFF.

This clonotype was detected many times. This chain joins TRBV27 and TRBJ2-7; 7 bases are a match to TRBD2. Trimming took 2 bases from V and 7 from J; bases not matched to a gene: 2. Per germline, CDR1 MNHEY and CDR2 SMNVEV (reference sequence). This CDR3 comprises 12 residues. DNA of the CDR3: TGTGCCAGCAGTTTAGCCGGGAGGGAGCAGTACTTC. Its translation: CASSLAGREQYF.

This clonotype was picked up many times. This chain's CDR3 is CASSFADEQYF. Written as DNA, the CDR3 is TGTGCCAGCAGCTTTGCCGACGAGCAGTACTTC. The gene calls are TRBV7-8 and TRBJ2-7; D remains ambiguous. CDR1 is SGHVS and CDR2 is FQNEAQ in the germline V gene. Trimming left V 3 bases short and J 5 bases short, with 5 bases between. CDR3 length: 11 residues.

This sequence joins TRBV20-1 and TRBJ2-4; D gene ambiguous. This CDR3 has 12 amino acids. With 2 bases removed from V and 5 bases from J, the gap between germline ends came to 7 bases. The germline V gene encodes CDR1 DFQATT and CDR2 SNEGSKA (reference sequence). CDR3 loop: CSARKAQNIQYF. The DNA for the CDR3 is TGCAGTGCTAGAAAGGCTCAAAACATTCAGTACTTC.

This clonotype was seen more than once but under ten times. The chain employs TRBV4-1 and TRBJ2-4; D unclear. V was cut by 1 base and J by 1 base, with 11 bases left in between. The CDR3 runs 16 residues. In germline, CDR1 is MGHRA, CDR2 YSYEKL. The CDR3 loop is CASSQGSIGAKNIQYF. DNA for the CDR3: TGCGCCAGCAGCCAAGGGTCGATCGGGGCCAAAAACATTCAGTACTTC.

This clonotype was seen a few times. The gene calls are TRBV3-1 and TRBJ2-1, with 10 bases that match TRBD2. The CDR3 length is 13 residues. In germline, CDR1 is LGHDT, CDR2 YNNKEL (reference sequence). The V gene end was trimmed by 6 bases and the J gene end by 9 bases; junction bases not matched to a gene: 5. The CDR3 here is CASSPLAGSEQFF. The CDR3 DNA reads as TGTGCCAGCAGTCCACTAGCGGGAAGTGAGCAGTTCTTC.

The chain combines TRBV12-3 or TRBV12-4 with TRBJ2-7; D ambiguous. The CDR3 is 13 residues long. The V end was cut by 6 bases, the J end by 3 bases, with 12 bases between. The CDR3 spells CASRQASRYEQYF. CDR3 coding DNA: TGTGCCAGCAGGCAAGCGTCGCGCTACGAGCAGTACTTC.

This clonotype was recorded a few times. The chain recombines TRBV27 with TRBJ1-1, with D perhaps TRBD1 (5 bases). The germline CDR1 and CDR2 sequences are MNHEY and SMNVEV (reference sequence). The CDR3 extends over 15 amino acids. The germline V and J ends were trimmed by 3 bases and 1 base, with 12 bases remaining between them. The CDR3 loop is CASSFLFGGNTEAFF. Here the CDR3 DNA reads TGTGCCAGCAGTTTTTTGTTTGGGGGGAACACTGAAGCTTTCTTT.

The CDR3 loop is CASSFHHEQFF. CDR3 nucleotides: TGCGCCAGCAGCTTTCATCATGAGCAGTTCTTC. This chain joins TRBV5-1 and TRBJ2-1, with D unresolved. V was shortened by 2 bases and J by 8 bases, with 5 bases between the two germline ends. This CDR3 comprises 11 residues. Germline V gives CDR1 SGHRS, CDR2 YFSETQ.

This clonotype was detected ten times or more. In DNA form, the CDR3 reads TGCGCCAGCAGCTTGCGAGTCAGAATCACAGATACGCAGTATTTT. It codes for CASSLRVRITDTQYF. The V gene is TRBV5-1, the J gene TRBJ2-3; D not certain. The CDR3 has 15 residues. The germline V gene encodes CDR1 SGHRS and CDR2 YFSETQ. Trimming left V 1 base short and J 2 bases short, with 11 bases between.